Here is one TCR beta chain with its context. The antigen it binds to is not known. Qualities for individual bases were not recorded, and no much larger clone is one base off. The immunoSEQ Assay, a bias-controlled multiplex PCR, was used to amplify TCRbeta CDR3 regions from genomic DNA. The study's processing was this. The number of nucleated cells in each sample was estimated from the amplification of reference gene primers within the assay. Sequence reads were collapsed and filtered to measure the absolute abundance of every unique TCRbeta CDR3 rearrangement. Productive Simpson clonality was computed per sample as the square root of Simpson's diversity index over productive rearrangements. TCRdb provides this immuneACCESS table in a form limited to in-frame rearrangements. Some clones are lacking; in checked studies, under half of them reflect an unresolved V gene, and why the rest are absent is not known. The V and J calls and the clone size are those of that table, but D and trimming were determined from the DNA. Within this sample are 190,000 or so clones, with just under 90% of them counted one time only. The top ten constitute approximately 6.2% of the sample.

A second Seattle source provided samples from volunteer blood donors who had recovered from COVID-19. Each collaborating institution followed its own protocols to collect whole blood in K2EDTA tubes. Collaborator samples were shipped for TCRbeta analysis as frozen whole blood, isolated PBMCs, or DNA extracted from either sample type. The data derive from a study of blood T cell repertoires in COVID-19 (dated by TCRdb to about 2020). Background on the whole study: Samples covering the acute and convalescent phases of COVID-19 were provided by collaborators in the United States, Italy and Spain. The prospective study material was composed of cDNA or gDNA derived from T cells, B-cell-depleted T cells, or PBMCs. Subjects who had been exposed to COVID-19, were actively infected with it, or had recovered from it provided the deeply sampled blood TCRbeta repertoires that made up the dataset. A freely available public database, intended as a resource for researchers studying the immune response to SARS-CoV-2, is where the repertoires were released. Samples came from the ongoing ImmuneRACE study (first 160 participants) plus 1,254 subjects from 6 global collaborators. A de-identified subject ID, COVID-19 status, age in years and sex were almost always included in the sample metadata. Where available, HLA class I and class II types were obtained from metadata supplied by the sample provider rather than from assay-based typing. General findings and caveats noted by the study authors: How much clinical and demographic metadata was included differed by source and by participant, and the metadata was provided uncurated.

This sequence originates from a man between 60 and 70 years old who had recovered from COVID-19. The specimen sequenced was peripheral blood.

The CDR3 here reads CASSQGQGTGPTEAFF. The nucleotide sequence is given as TGCGCCAGCAGCCAAGGGCAAGGGACAGGGCCCACTGAAGCTTTCTTT. The chain uses TRBV4-1 and TRBJ1-1; a stretch of 9 junction bases matches TRBD1. The CDR3, cysteine through phenylalanine, is 16 amino acids long. The DNA shown is the 48-base CDR3, in frame from base 1. CDR1 MGHRA and CDR2 YSYEKL were looked up in the germline V gene. Ends trimmed: V by 1 base, J by 4 bases; bases unmatched to a gene: 7.